Reported below is one TCR beta chain. This sample was taken from a study of blood T cell repertoires in COVID-19. Assay: immunoSEQ multiplex PCR; the TCRdb copy retains only in-frame clones and omits some. The table lists under 250,000 clones, 81% of them singletons, with approximately 8.7% in the top ten. Deletions cut 6 bases from V and 8 bases from J, with 14 bases between. Germline V CDR1 and CDR2: MNHEY, SVGAGI. This CDR3 has 13 amino acids. This TCR was sampled from a woman aged 80 or older with acute or convalescent COVID-19. Specimen: peripheral blood. The J gene is TRBJ2-1, the V gene TRBV6-5; D gene uncertain. This CDR3 reads CASSQKLGYEQFF. The CDR3 DNA reads as TGTGCCAGCAGCCAAAAGCTAGGATATGAGCAGTTCTTC.